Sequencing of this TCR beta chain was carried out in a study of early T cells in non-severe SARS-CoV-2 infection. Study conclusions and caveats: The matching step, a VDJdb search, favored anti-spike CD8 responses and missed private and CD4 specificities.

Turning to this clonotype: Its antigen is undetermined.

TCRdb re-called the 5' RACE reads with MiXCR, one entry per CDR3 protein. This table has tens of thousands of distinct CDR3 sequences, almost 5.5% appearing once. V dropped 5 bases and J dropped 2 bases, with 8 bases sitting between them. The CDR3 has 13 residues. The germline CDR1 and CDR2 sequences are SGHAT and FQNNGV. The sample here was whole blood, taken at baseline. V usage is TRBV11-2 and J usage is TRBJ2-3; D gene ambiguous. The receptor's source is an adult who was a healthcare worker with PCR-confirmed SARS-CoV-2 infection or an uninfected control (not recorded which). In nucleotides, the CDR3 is TGTGCCAGCAGCGCGGACCTCACAGATACGCAGTATTTT. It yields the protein CASSADLTDTQYF.